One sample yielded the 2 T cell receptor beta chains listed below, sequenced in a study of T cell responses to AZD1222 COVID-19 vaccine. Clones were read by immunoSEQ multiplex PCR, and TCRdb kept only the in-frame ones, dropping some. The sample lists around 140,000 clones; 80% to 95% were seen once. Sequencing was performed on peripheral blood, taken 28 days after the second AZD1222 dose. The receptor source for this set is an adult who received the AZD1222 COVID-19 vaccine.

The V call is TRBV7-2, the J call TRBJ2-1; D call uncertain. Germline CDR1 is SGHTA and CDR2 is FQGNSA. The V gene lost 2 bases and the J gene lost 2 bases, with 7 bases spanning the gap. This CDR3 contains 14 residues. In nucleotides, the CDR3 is TGTGCCAGCAGCTTATTGCCCACCTACAATGAGCAGTTCTTC. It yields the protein CASSLLPTYNEQFF.

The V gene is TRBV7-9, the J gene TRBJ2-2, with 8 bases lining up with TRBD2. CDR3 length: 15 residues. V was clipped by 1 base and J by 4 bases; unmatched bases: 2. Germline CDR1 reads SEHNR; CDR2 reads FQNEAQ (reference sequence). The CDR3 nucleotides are TGTGCCAGCAGCTTAGGCGGGAGGTCCACCGGGGAGCTGTTTTTT. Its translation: CASSLGGRSTGELFF. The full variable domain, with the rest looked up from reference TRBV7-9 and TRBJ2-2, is DTGVSQNPRHKITKRGQNVTFRCDPISEHNRLYWYRQTLGQGPEFLTYFQNEAQLEKSRLLSDRFSAERPKGSFSTLEIQRTEQGDSAMYLCASSLGGRSTGELFFGEGSRLTVL.